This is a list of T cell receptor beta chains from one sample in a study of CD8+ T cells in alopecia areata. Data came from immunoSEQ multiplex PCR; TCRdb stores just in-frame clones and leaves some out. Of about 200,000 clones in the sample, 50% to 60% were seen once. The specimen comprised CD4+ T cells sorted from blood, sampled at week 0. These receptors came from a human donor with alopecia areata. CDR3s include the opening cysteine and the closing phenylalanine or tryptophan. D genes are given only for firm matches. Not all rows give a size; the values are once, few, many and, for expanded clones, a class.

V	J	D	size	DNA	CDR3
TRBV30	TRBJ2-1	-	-	TGTGCCTGGAGGCAGGGGGGCTCCTACAATGAGCAGTTCTTC	CAWRQGGSYNEQFF
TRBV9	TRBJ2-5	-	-	TGTGCCAGCAGCTCACTTTCTGCAGAGACCCAGTACTTC	CASSSLSAETQYF
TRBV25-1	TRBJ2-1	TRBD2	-	TGTGCCAGCAGCAGCGGGGCATCCTACAATGAGCAGTTCTTC	CASSSGASYNEQFF
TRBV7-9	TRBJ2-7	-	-	TGTGCCAGCAGCTCCTGGGGGGACAGCGGGCGCGGGGAGCAGTACTTC	CASSSWGDSGRGEQYF
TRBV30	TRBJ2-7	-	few	TGTGCCTGGAGTGCCGGGACCCTGTGGGGCTACGAGCAGTACTTC	CAWSAGTLWGYEQYF
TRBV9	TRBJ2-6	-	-	TGTGCCAGCAGCGCCGACCCCTCTGGGGCCAACGTCCTGACTTTC	CASSADPSGANVLTF
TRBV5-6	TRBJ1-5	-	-	TGTGCCAGCAGCAACGGGGGGTTTGAGCCCCAGCATTTT	CASSNGGFEPQHF
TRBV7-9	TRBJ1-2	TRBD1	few	TGTGCCAGCAGCCCAGGGACAGGCTTGTATGGCTACACCTTC	CASSPGTGLYGYTF
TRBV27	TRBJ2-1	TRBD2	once	TGTGCCAGCAGTTTTCGACTAGCGGGGGGCCACAATGAGCAGTTCTTC	CASSFRLAGGHNEQFF
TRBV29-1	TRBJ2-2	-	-	TGCAGCGTTAGCCGAGGGGCCGGGGAGCTGTTTTTT	CSVSRGAGELFF
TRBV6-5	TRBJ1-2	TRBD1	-	TGTGCCAGCAGTTACTCGGGGACAGGGGCCTCTGGCTACACCTTC	CASSYSGTGASGYTF
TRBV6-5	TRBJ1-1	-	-	TGTGCCAGCACCCCAGGGGTAAGCACTGAAGCTTTCTTT	CASTPGVSTEAFF
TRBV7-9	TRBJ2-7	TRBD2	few	TGTGCCAGCAGCCGACCCCCGTCGAGGCTAGCGGGATCCTACGAGCAGTACTTC	CASSRPPSRLAGSYEQYF
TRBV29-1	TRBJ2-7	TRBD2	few	TGCAGCGGGGGGGACTATGGCTACGAGCAGTACTTC	CSGGDYGYEQYF
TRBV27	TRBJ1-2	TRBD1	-	TGTGCCAGCAGTCCAGGACAGGACTATGGCTACACCTTC	CASSPGQDYGYTF
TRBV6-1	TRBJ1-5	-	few	TGTGCCAGCAAGGACTATCAGCCCCAGCATTTT	CASKDYQPQHF
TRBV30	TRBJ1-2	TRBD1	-	TGTGCCTGGAGTGTACGACAGGGTGGCTACACCTTC	CAWSVRQGGYTF
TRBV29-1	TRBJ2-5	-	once	TGCAGCGTTGGTCGCTTGTCTACTAAAGAGACCCAGTACTTC	CSVGRLSTKETQYF
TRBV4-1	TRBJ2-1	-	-	TGCGCCAGCAGCCACCCGAGGGGGATTGCGAATGAGCAGTTCTTC	CASSHPRGIANEQFF
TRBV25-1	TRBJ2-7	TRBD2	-	TGTGCCAGCAGTAGCGGGGGGAGCTCCTACGAGCAGTACTTC	CASSSGGSSYEQYF
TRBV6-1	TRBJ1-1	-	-	TGTGCCTCACAGCGGATCGTGAACACTGAAGCTTTCTTT	CASQRIVNTEAFF
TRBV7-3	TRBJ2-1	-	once	TGTGCCAGCAGCTTAATGGGGACCGCATCCAGCTCCTACAATGAGCAGTTCTTC	CASSLMGTASSSYNEQFF
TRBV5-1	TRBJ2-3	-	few	TGCGCCAGCAGCTTGGCCGACGGGGGTACGCAGTATTTT	CASSLADGGTQYF
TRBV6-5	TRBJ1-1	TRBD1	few	TGTGCCAGCAGTTACTCGAACAGGGGAAACACTGAAGCTTTCTTT	CASSYSNRGNTEAFF
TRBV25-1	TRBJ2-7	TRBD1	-	TGTGCCAGCAGTGAGGGACAGGGGGCGCTTACCGAGCAGTACTTC	CASSEGQGALTEQYF
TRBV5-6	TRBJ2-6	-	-	TGTGCCAGCAGCTCAAGGGATGGGGCCAACGTCCTGACTTTC	CASSSRDGANVLTF
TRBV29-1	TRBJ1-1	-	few	TGCAGCGTGCAACAGGGATCTGAAGCTTTCTTT	CSVQQGSEAFF
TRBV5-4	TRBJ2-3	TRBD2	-	TGTGCCAGCAGCTTGAGTAGCGGGACGGGTCAAAATACGCAGTATTTT	CASSLSSGTGQNTQYF
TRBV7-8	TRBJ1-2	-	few	TGTGCCAGCAGCTTGGACGGACTCTACTATGGCTACACCTTC	CASSLDGLYYGYTF
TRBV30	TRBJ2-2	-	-	TGTGCCTGGAGATTGATGAACACCGGGGAGCTGTTTTTT	CAWRLMNTGELFF
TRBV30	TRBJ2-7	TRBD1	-	TGTGCCTGGTGGGGACAGGGGGTGGACGAGCAGTACTTC	CAWWGQGVDEQYF
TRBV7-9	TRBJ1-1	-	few	TGTGCCAGCAGCCCCAGCCGGGGGGCGCGGACTGAAGCTTTCTTT	CASSPSRGARTEAFF
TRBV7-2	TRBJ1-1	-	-	TGTGCCAGCAGCTTATGGAGGACTGAAGCTTTCTTT	CASSLWRTEAFF
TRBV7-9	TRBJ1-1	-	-	TGTGCCAGCAGCCCGGGGGAGGGAGAGGCTTTCTTT	CASSPGEGEAFF
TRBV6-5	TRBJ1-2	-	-	TGTGCCAGCAGTTACACGTCTGGCGGGCGCGGCTACACCTTC	CASSYTSGGRGYTF
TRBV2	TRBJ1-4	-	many	TGTGCCAGCAGTGAACAGTCTAATGAAAAACTGTTTTTT	CASSEQSNEKLFF
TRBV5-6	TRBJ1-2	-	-	TGTGCCAGCGGACTTTCGAGGGCCCCCTTTGAGTATGGCTACACCTTC	CASGLSRAPFEYGYTF
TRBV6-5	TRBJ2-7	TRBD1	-	TGTGCCAGCAGTTACGCCGGGACAGAACAGTACTTC	CASSYAGTEQYF
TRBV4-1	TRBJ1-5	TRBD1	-	TGCGCCAGCAGCCAGGGTCGACAGGGTGAAGGCAATCAGCCCCAGCATTTT	CASSQGRQGEGNQPQHF
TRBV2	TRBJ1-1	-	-	TGTGCCAGCAGTGTAGTCTTGAACACTGAAGCTTTCTTT	CASSVVLNTEAFF
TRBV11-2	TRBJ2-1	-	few	TGTGCCAGCAGCTTAGGGGTGGTCGATGAGCAGTTCTTC	CASSLGVVDEQFF
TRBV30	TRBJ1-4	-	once	TGTGCCTGGAGCCCCGGCCCTGAAAAACTGTTTTTT	CAWSPGPEKLFF
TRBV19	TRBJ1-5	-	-	TGTGCCAGTAGTATTAACTATAGCAATCAGCCCCAGCATTTT	CASSINYSNQPQHF
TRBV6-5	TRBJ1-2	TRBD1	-	TGTGCCAGCAGTTACTCTTACCGGACAGGCTATGGCTACACCTTC	CASSYSYRTGYGYTF